The present T cell receptor beta chain was sequenced within a study of response to subunit inactivated influenza vaccine. Overall study results and limits: Authors suggested each seasonal influenza vaccination recruits few new T cells.

TCRdb independently ran MiXCR on the RT-PCR reads; one entry per CDR3 protein. The profile shows about half a million distinct CDR3 sequences, about 8% of them singletons. The length of the CDR3 is 14 residues. J lost 2 bases, V lost 4 bases, and 2 bases had no gene match. CDR1 and CDR2 from the germline V gene are DFQATT and SNEGSKA (reference sequence). This clonotype came up a few times. As yet, its antigen is unknown. The sequence came from a man between 50 and 75 years old who received an inactivated influenza vaccine. Specimen: PBMCs from blood, collected roughly 24 months after vaccination. This rearrangement joins TRBV20-1 to TRBJ2-7; 13 positions match TRBD2. CDR3 sequence: CSATTSGGAYEQYF. The CDR3 DNA is TGCAGTGCTACCACTAGCGGGGGGGCCTACGAGCAGTACTTC.